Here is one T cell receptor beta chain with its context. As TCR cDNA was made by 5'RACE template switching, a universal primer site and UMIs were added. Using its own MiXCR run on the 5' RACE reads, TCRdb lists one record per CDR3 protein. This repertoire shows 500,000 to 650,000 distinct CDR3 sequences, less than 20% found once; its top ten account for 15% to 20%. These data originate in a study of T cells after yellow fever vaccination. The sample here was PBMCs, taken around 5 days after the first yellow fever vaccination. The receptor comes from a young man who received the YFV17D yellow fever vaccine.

The CDR3 DNA reads as TGTGCCATCAGTGAGTGGAACTATGGCTACACCTTC. This codes for CAISEWNYGYTF. The genes are TRBV10-3 and TRBJ1-2; no clear D. The V end was cut by 1 base, the J end by 2 bases, with 2 bases between. The V gene's germline CDR1 is ENHRY and CDR2 SYGVKD. The CDR3 contains 12 residues.